This is a list of T cell receptor beta chains from one sample in a study of response to subunit inactivated influenza vaccine. TCRdb reprocessed the RT-PCR reads via MiXCR and lists one record per CDR3 protein. Of under 800,000 distinct CDR3 sequences listed, around 13% are singletons. The sample consisted of PBMCs from blood, taken 14 to 15 days before vaccination. These receptors all stem from a middle-aged man who received an inactivated influenza vaccine. The CDR3 runs from the conserved cysteine through the conserved F or W. The order of the fields is J gene, V gene, CDR3 protein.

J: TRBJ2-2
V: TRBV29-1
CDR3: CSAGQGIGELFF

J: TRBJ1-4
V: TRBV12-3/TRBV12-4
CDR3: CASSTLVANEKLFF

J: TRBJ2-1
V: TRBV20-1
CDR3: CSARDRLLGTSVFF

J: TRBJ1-1
V: TRBV5-1
CDR3: CASSLRTGGLNTEAFF

J: TRBJ1-5
V: TRBV7-9
CDR3: CASSHGTSNNYQPQHF

J: TRBJ2-1
V: TRBV11-3
CDR3: CASSLGRLAGGNNEQFF

J: TRBJ2-1
V: TRBV7-6
CDR3: CASSLRGGAANEQFF

J: TRBJ2-1
V: TRBV20-1
CDR3: CSAITLGNEQFF

J: TRBJ2-1
V: TRBV7-8
CDR3: CASSLAQGVLSSYNEQFF

J: TRBJ2-2
V: TRBV11-2
CDR3: CATLRSVPYPGGDSGELFF

J: TRBJ2-7
V: TRBV12-3/TRBV12-4
CDR3: CASSSGLAGYDF

J: TRBJ2-3
V: TRBV3-1
CDR3: CASSQERLAEPADTQYF

J: TRBJ1-4
V: TRBV2
CDR3: CASSEVGREKLFF

J: TRBJ2-1
V: TRBV2
CDR3: CASRDRALGQFF

J: TRBJ2-1
V: TRBV20-1
CDR3: CSATTGHLKNEQFF

J: TRBJ2-1
V: TRBV3-1
CDR3: CASRERNNEQFF

J: TRBJ1-2
V: TRBV3-1
CDR3: CASSQLGGHYGYTF

J: TRBJ2-7
V: TRBV7-8
CDR3: CASSFPGGAYEQYF

J: TRBJ2-2
V: TRBV4-1
CDR3: CASSQGAGLVTGELFF

J: TRBJ2-1
V: TRBV9
CDR3: CASTKTSGGAGEQFF

J: TRBJ2-7
V: TRBV5-1
CDR3: CASSRIRVGTDEQYF

J: TRBJ2-1
V: TRBV9
CDR3: CASSVASGKINEQFF

J: TRBJ1-5
V: TRBV12-3/TRBV12-4
CDR3: CASSLAGAAISPQHF

J: TRBJ2-3
V: TRBV27
CDR3: CASSSLADNTDTQYF

J: TRBJ2-1
V: TRBV29-1
CDR3: CSVSGGPGTSIYNEQFF

J: TRBJ2-3
V: TRBV6-5
CDR3: CASSYSGGLLDTQYF

J: TRBJ2-7
V: TRBV20-1
CDR3: CSARAQGQGGEQYF

J: TRBJ1-1
V: TRBV29-1
CDR3: CSAETNSQGAFF

J: TRBJ2-1
V: TRBV11-1
CDR3: CASSTPGLALSSYNEQFF

J: TRBJ2-3
V: TRBV11-1
CDR3: CASSLLRRATSGITDTQYF

J: TRBJ2-1
V: TRBV11-2
CDR3: CASSLTGGIVNEQFF

J: TRBJ2-3
V: TRBV4-2
CDR3: CASSQEGLDGTDTQYF

J: TRBJ2-1
V: TRBV5-1
CDR3: CASEPGTSGSNEQFF

J: TRBJ1-5
V: TRBV20-1
CDR3: CSASAVLGAVQPQHF

J: TRBJ2-3
V: TRBV20-1
CDR3: CSAESGVRATDTQYF

J: TRBJ1-1
V: TRBV4-2
CDR3: CASSRTDGGTEAFF

J: TRBJ2-7
V: TRBV7-2
CDR3: CASSLAGTSGNSYEQYF

J: TRBJ2-5
V: TRBV2
CDR3: CATRPGLAGSAQETQYF

J: TRBJ2-7
V: TRBV10-3
CDR3: CAISTGGPYEQYF

J: TRBJ2-5
V: TRBV12-3/TRBV12-4
CDR3: CASSSSAFRGTQYF

J: TRBJ2-7
V: TRBV27
CDR3: CATKTGSSYEQYF

J: TRBJ2-1
V: TRBV29-1
CDR3: CSVGTRLVLYNEQFF

J: TRBJ1-2
V: TRBV20-1
CDR3: CSASWQFDGYTF

J: TRBJ2-1
V: TRBV14
CDR3: CASSQDGRPSYNEQFF

J: TRBJ2-7
V: TRBV20-1
CDR3: CSAVGRNSYEQYF

J: TRBJ1-6
V: TRBV15
CDR3: CATSRDSAYYNSPLHF

J: TRBJ1-5
V: TRBV5-5
CDR3: CASSLDLGNQPQHF

J: TRBJ1-5
V: TRBV25-1
CDR3: CASSEGGASNQPQHF

J: TRBJ2-1
V: TRBV12-3/TRBV12-4
CDR3: CASSLRISYNEQFF

J: TRBJ2-2
V: TRBV7-8
CDR3: CASSLALAGVLNTGELFF

J: TRBJ2-1
V: TRBV12-3/TRBV12-4
CDR3: CASSWSSGGARNEQFF

J: TRBJ2-7
V: TRBV4-2
CDR3: CASSQDSTGSSYEQYF